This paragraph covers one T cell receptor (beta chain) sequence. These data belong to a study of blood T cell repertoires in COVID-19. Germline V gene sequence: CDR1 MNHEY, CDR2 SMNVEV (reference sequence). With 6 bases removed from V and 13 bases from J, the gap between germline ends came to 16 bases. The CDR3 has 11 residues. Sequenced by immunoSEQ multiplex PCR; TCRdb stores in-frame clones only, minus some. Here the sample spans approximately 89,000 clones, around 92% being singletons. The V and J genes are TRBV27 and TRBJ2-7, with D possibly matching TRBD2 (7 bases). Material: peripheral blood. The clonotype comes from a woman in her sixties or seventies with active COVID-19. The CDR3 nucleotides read TGTGCCAGCAGCCTGGGAGGGGGAGTTTACTTC. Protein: CASSLGGGVYF.